This entry lists 29 T cell receptor beta chains sequenced from one sample in a study of CD8+ T cells in alopecia areata. After isolation, RNA underwent reverse transcription to generate cDNA as the sequencing template. Only in-frame clones appear in the TCRdb table, and some are missing; sequencing was by immunoSEQ multiplex PCR. This table has 200,000 or so clones, about 62% appearing once. The treatment: oral pan-JAK inhibitor, 5-10 mg twice daily. The sample consisted of CD4+ T cells sorted from blood, taken at week 24, from a patient treated with tofacitinib. The source is a human donor with alopecia areata.

The chain has TRBV28 and TRBJ2-5; D may match TRBD1 or TRBD2 (6 bases each). V lost 7 bases and J 2 bases, leaving 14 bases between the germline ends. The CDR3 is 14 residues long. Germline-derived CDR1 and CDR2 are MDHEN and SYDVKM. The CDR3 region has the DNA TGTGCCAGCAACTTCGGGGGCGGGCAAGAGACCCAGTACTTC. Translated, it gives CASNFGGGQETQYF.

The rearrangement joins TRBV7-9 to TRBJ2-6; D is ambiguous. The CDR3 runs to 13 residues. Germline CDR1 reads SEHNR; CDR2 reads FQNEAQ (reference sequence). As DNA, the CDR3 is TGTGCGGGCCTCGTGGGGGGGGCCAACGTCCTGACTTTC. Protein: CAGLVGGANVLTF.

V usage is TRBV14 and J usage is TRBJ1-2; D unresolved. The V end was cut by 0 bases, the J end by 6 bases, with 5 bases between. The CDR3 runs 12 residues. Germline CDR1 SGHDN, CDR2 FVKESK. For the CDR3, the DNA is TGTGCCAGCAGCCAAGATTGGAATGGCTACACCTTC. This gives the protein CASSQDWNGYTF.

V gene TRBV7-9 combines with J gene TRBJ2-3; D is tentatively TRBD1 or TRBD2 (7 bases each). The CDR3 sequence is 16 residues long. Germline V gene lookup returns CDR1 SEHNR and CDR2 FQNEAQ (reference sequence). Trimming removed 5 bases from V and 1 base from J, with 16 bases in between. CDR3 loop: CASSTQGGGGTDTQYF. The CDR3 nucleotides read TGTGCCAGCAGCACCCAGGGGGGGGGAGGCACAGATACGCAGTATTTT. Filled out from reference TRBV7-9 and TRBJ2-3, the complete variable domain reads DTGVSQNPRHKITKRGQNVTFRCDPISEHNRLYWYRQTLGQGPEFLTYFQNEAQLEKSRLLSDRFSAERPKGSFSTLEIQRTEQGDSAMYLCASSTQGGGGTDTQYFGPGTRLTVL.

The genes are TRBV6-5 and TRBJ2-7, with a weak D call TRBD1 (6 bases). Germline CDR1 is MNHEY and CDR2 is SVGAGI. This CDR3 contains 15 residues. V lost 5 bases and J lost 0, with 14 bases in between. CDR3 DNA sequence: TGTGCCAGCAGTCCCACGACAGGACCCTCCTACGAGCAGTACTTC. The encoded protein is CASSPTTGPSYEQYF.

This chain joins TRBV25-1 and TRBJ2-7; TRBD1 agrees at 8 bases. V trimming: 7 bases; J trimming: 3 bases; junction bases outside the gene matches: 17. CDR3 length: 17 residues. The germline V gene encodes CDR1 MGHDK and CDR2 SYGVNS. The CDR3 region is CASIMHKTQGAYYEQYF. The CDR3 DNA follows: TGTGCCAGCATTATGCATAAAACGCAGGGGGCCTACTACGAGCAGTACTTC.

The gene calls are TRBV4-2 and TRBJ2-3; D may be TRBD1 (7 bases). The CDR3 loop spans 17 amino acids. Germline CDR1 and CDR2: LGHNA and YNFKEQ. The ends were cut back, 1 base at V and 1 base at J, with 15 bases in the middle. The CDR3 here is CASSQGQGGLGTDTQYF. The CDR3 region has the DNA TGTGCCAGCAGCCAAGGGCAGGGGGGCCTGGGCACAGATACGCAGTATTTT.

This clone was picked up one time. The CDR3 is CAWTTGTSAYNEQFF. The CDR3 DNA reads TGTGCCTGGACAACCGGGACTAGCGCATACAATGAGCAGTTCTTC. The chain couples TRBV30 to TRBJ2-1; TRBD2 aligns across 10 bases. J lost 4 bases, V lost 4 bases, and 7 bases had no gene match. CDR1 GTSNPN and CDR2 SVGIG come from the germline V gene (reference sequence). The CDR3 is 15 amino acids.

This clone appeared a few times. The chain links TRBV5-1 to TRBJ2-5; tentative D call: TRBD1 (6 bases). Trimming removed 2 bases at V and 4 bases at J, with 9 bases between. This CDR3 has 13 residues. The germline CDR1 and CDR2 sequences are SGHRS and YFSETQ. The CDR3 protein is CASSFSGAETQYF. DNA of the CDR3: TGCGCCAGCAGCTTCTCAGGGGCAGAGACCCAGTACTTC.

V and J are TRBV7-7 and TRBJ2-5; D may correspond to TRBD1 or TRBD2 (5 bases each). The CDR3 loop spans 15 amino acids. The V end lost 1 base, the J end lost 2 bases, and 11 bases lay between the germline ends. CDR1 is SSHAT and CDR2 is FNYEAQ in the germline V gene (reference sequence). For the CDR3, the DNA is TGTGCCAGCAGCTTAGAATCAGGGAGACAAGAGACCCAGTACTTC. Translated, it gives CASSLESGRQETQYF.

This clone appeared a few times. In DNA form, the CDR3 reads TGCAGCGGGGGTTTTCCGAGGGCTGCTGGCACTGAAGCTTTCTTT. Translating gives CSGGFPRAAGTEAFF. The chain couples TRBV29-1 to TRBJ1-1, with D unresolved. Trimming removed 7 bases from V and 4 bases from J, with 22 bases in between. The germline V gene encodes CDR1 SQVTM and CDR2 ANQGSEA. CDR3 length equals 15 residues. Looking up the rest from reference TRBV29-1 and TRBJ1-1 gives the full variable domain: SAVISQKPSRDICQRGTSLTIQCQVDSQVTMMFWYRQQPGQSLTLIATANQGSEATYESGFVIDKFPISRPNLTFSTLTVSNMSPEDSSIYLCSGGFPRAAGTEAFFGQGTRLTVV.

The rearrangement joins TRBV5-1 to TRBJ2-1, with 8 bases aligning to TRBD1. V lost 4 bases to trimming and J lost 10 bases; unmatched junction nucleotides: 10. The CDR3 is 14 residues long. Per germline, CDR1 SGHRS and CDR2 YFSETQ. As DNA, the CDR3 is TGCGCCAGCAGCGCTAGGACAGGGAGCCACGAGCAGTTCTTC. This gives the protein CASSARTGSHEQFF. Variable domain in full (rest from reference TRBV5-1 and TRBJ2-1): KAGVTQTPRYLIKTRGQQVTLSCSPISGHRSVSWYQQTPGQGLQFLFEYFSETQRNKGNFPGRFSGRQFSNSRSEMNVSTLELGDSALYLCASSARTGSHEQFFGPGTRLTVL.

The V call is TRBV5-6, the J call TRBJ2-2, with D possibly being TRBD2 (6 bases). Germline CDR1 and CDR2: SGHDT and YYEEEE. This CDR3 contains 15 residues. V was trimmed by 3 bases and J by 4 bases, leaving 13 bases between them. DNA for the CDR3: TGTGCCAGCAGCTCCAGGGTCGGGAGCACCGGGGAGCTGTTTTTT. This translates into CASSSRVGSTGELFF.

This chain joins TRBV5-4 and TRBJ1-2, with no clear D. This CDR3 is 15 amino acids long. V dropped 3 bases and J dropped 7 bases, with 19 bases sitting between them. Per the germline V gene, CDR1 is SGHNT and CDR2 is YYREEE (reference sequence). This CDR3 reads CASSSGPILTSGYTF. In DNA form, the CDR3 reads TGTGCCAGCAGCTCCGGACCGATTCTTACCTCTGGCTACACCTTC.

This clone has just a few counts. The chain couples TRBV13 to TRBJ2-5; 8 bases are shared with TRBD1. The germline CDR1 and CDR2 sequences are PRHDT and FYEKMQ (reference sequence). The CDR3 has 14 amino acids. Germline trimming cut 3 bases from V and 4 bases from J; bases unmatched to any gene: 4. DNA for the CDR3: TGTGCCAGCAGCTTCGGACAGGGCGGAGAGACCCAGTACTTC. It specifies CASSFGQGGETQYF.

The rearrangement links TRBV30 to TRBJ2-5, with D maybe TRBD2 (6 bases). Between the trimmed V and J ends, which lost 4 bases and 1 base, there was a span of 10 bases. The germline V gene has CDR1 GTSNPN and CDR2 SVGIG (reference sequence). This CDR3 contains 13 residues. The CDR3 coding sequence is TGTGCCTGGACTGGGACTCGCCAAGAGACCCAGTACTTC. It translates to CAWTGTRQETQYF.

This clone was recorded once. The chain is built from TRBV25-1 and TRBJ2-5; D might be TRBD1 or TRBD2, each matching 5 bases. The CDR3 length is 12 residues. Trimming stripped 3 bases from V and 13 bases from J, with 15 bases between. CDR1 is MGHDK and CDR2 is SYGVNS in the germline V gene. CDR3: CASSDPGTPRYF. The CDR3 DNA reads as TGTGCCAGCAGTGACCCCGGGACGCCGCGGTACTTC.

The J gene is TRBJ2-5, the V gene TRBV5-4; 9 bases match TRBD1. Unmatched junction bases numbered 12, after V lost 4 bases and J lost 5 bases. The CDR3 is made up of 16 amino acids. Germline lookup yields CDR1 SGHNT and CDR2 YYREEE (reference sequence). CDR3 in DNA: TGTGCCAGCAGCCCTTGGGGACAGGGTCGCCCGGAGACCCAGTACTTC. This sequence encodes CASSPWGQGRPETQYF.

The chain uses TRBV2 and TRBJ2-2; 8 nucleotides line up with TRBD2. After removal of 5 bases from V and 0 bases from J, the junction contained 8 bases not matched to a gene. CDR3 size: 17 residues. Germline-derived CDR1 and CDR2 are SNHLY and FYNNEI. As DNA, the CDR3 is TGTGCCAGCAGTACCGGAGCGGGAGAGACGAACACCGGGGAGCTGTTTTTT. Translating gives CASSTGAGETNTGELFF.

This clone appeared a few times. One base away lies a much larger clone, so this may be a sequencing read error. The chain links TRBV7-2 to TRBJ2-3; D unclear. Trimming cost V 3 bases and J 2 bases, with 0 bases left between them. Germline V gene data show CDR1 as SGHTA and CDR2 as FQGNSA. This CDR3 has 11 amino acids. The DNA of the CDR3 is TGTGCCAGCAGCTTCACAGATACGCAGTATTTT. It encodes CASSFTDTQYF.

The chain has TRBV5-1 and TRBJ1-1; possible D gene TRBD1, 6 bases. Trimming pared 4 bases from V and 2 bases from J, leaving 9 bases between. Germline loops: CDR1 SGHRS, CDR2 YFSETQ. The CDR3 consists of 13 residues. CDR3 bases: TGCGCCAGCAGCAAGGACAGAAACACTGAAGCTTTCTTT. It yields the protein CASSKDRNTEAFF.

The rearrangement joins TRBV7-2 to TRBJ1-6, with 10 bases lining up with TRBD1. From germline, CDR1 is SGHTA and CDR2 FQGNSA. J was trimmed by 8 bases and V by 0 bases; bases with no gene match: 1. There are 15 residues in the CDR3. This chain's CDR3 is CASSLAGTGDSPLHF. The CDR3, as DNA: TGTGCCAGCAGCTTAGCCGGGACAGGGGATTCACCCCTCCACTTT.

The chain employs TRBV7-8 and TRBJ2-5, with TRBD1 matching over 8 bases. The CDR3 consists of 18 residues. With 3 bases clipped from V and 3 bases from J, the junction kept 15 bases outside the gene matches. The germline gives CDR1 SGHVS, CDR2 FQNEAQ. The CDR3 protein is CASSFLTGARLHEETQYF. In DNA form, the CDR3 reads TGTGCCAGCAGCTTCCTGACAGGGGCCCGATTACATGAAGAGACCCAGTACTTC.

The chain joins TRBV29-1 to TRBJ1-2; 9 positions agree with TRBD1. V dropped 6 bases and J dropped 8; count of bases not matched to a gene: 10. Germline loops: CDR1 SQVTM, CDR2 ANQGSEA. This CDR3 has 13 residues. DNA for the CDR3: TGCAGCGTCGGACCGGGACAGGGAATGGGCTACACCTTC. This sequence encodes CSVGPGQGMGYTF. The full variable domain, rest sourced from reference TRBV29-1 and TRBJ1-2, is SAVISQKPSRDICQRGTSLTIQCQVDSQVTMMFWYRQQPGQSLTLIATANQGSEATYESGFVIDKFPISRPNLTFSTLTVSNMSPEDSSIYLCSVGPGQGMGYTFGSGTRLTVV.

The sample holds one count of this clone. The J gene is TRBJ2-2, the V gene TRBV6-5; 11 bases align to TRBD2. Germline V gene data show CDR1 as MNHEY and CDR2 as SVGAGI. Trimming took 6 bases from V and 6 from J; bases not matched to a gene: 3. This CDR3 spans 14 amino acids. CDR3 sequence reads: CASRTSGIAGELFF. CDR3 nucleotide sequence: TGTGCCAGCAGGACTAGCGGGATAGCCGGGGAGCTGTTTTTT.

This clone has only one observation. The CDR3, as DNA: TGTGCCAGCAGCCCAGGGGGCGCAGGCGGGGAGCTGTTTTTT. As protein: CASSPGGAGGELFF. J is TRBJ2-2 and V is TRBV7-9, with 8 positions matching TRBD1. Trimming cost V 5 bases and J 7 bases; bases outside gene matches: 6. The CDR3 loop spans 14 amino acids. Per the germline V gene, CDR1 is SEHNR and CDR2 is FQNEAQ (reference sequence).

This clone has only a few counts. The chain links TRBV5-6 to TRBJ1-3; tentative D call: TRBD1 (6 bases). Germline V lookup: CDR1 SGHDT, CDR2 YYEEEE. The CDR3 is 15 residues long. Trimming took off 1 base at V and 4 bases at J, with 12 bases between the two ends. The CDR3 protein is CASSLTGAPGNTIYF. The CDR3 nucleotides are TGTGCCAGCAGCTTGACGGGGGCGCCAGGAAACACCATATATTTT.

CDR3 region: CASVQGRDLKPQHF. The CDR3, as DNA: TGTGCCAGCGTCCAGGGACGGGACTTGAAGCCCCAGCATTTT. V gene TRBV28 combines with J gene TRBJ1-5, with a possible D match to TRBD1 (5 bases). V lost 8 bases, J lost 8 bases, and 19 bases lay in between. The germline CDR1 and CDR2 sequences are MDHEN and SYDVKM. The CDR3 loop spans 14 amino acids.

The sample holds a few counts of this clone. V gene TRBV4-1 combines with J gene TRBJ1-5; 7 nucleotides match TRBD1. Germline V lookup: CDR1 MGHRA, CDR2 YSYEKL. The CDR3 spans 15 residues. V lost 2 bases and J lost 5; bases outside the gene matches: 6. CDR3 coding DNA: TGCGCCAGCAGCCAACCGGACAGGTTGGATCAGCCCCAGCATTTT. It specifies CASSQPDRLDQPQHF.